This TCR beta chain is from a study of T cells in Graves' hyperthyroidism and ophthalmopathy. Study results and limitations: The model anticipated ophthalmopathy a median around six months pre-onset.

V was pared by 0 bases and J by 6 bases, with 7 bases between. CDR3 length equals 13 residues. Germline assignment: CDR1 SGDLS and CDR2 YYNGEE. The source material, RNA transcripts, was used to amplify TCR beta CDR3 regions. The TCR CDR3 first-round RT-PCR relied on the HTBI primer set. TCRdb itself ran the multiplex PCR reads through MiXCR, one entry per CDR3 protein. The sample lists hundreds of thousands of distinct CDR3 sequences; about 20% were seen once. This clonotype was seen more than once but under ten times. What it binds is unknown. Exclusion of a patient resulted from uncontrolled infection, other autoimmune disease, pregnancy or lactation. Diagnoses used clinical symptoms, serum thyroxine and TRAb, thyroid ultrasound and orbital computed tomography. The PBMCs studied were ones that came from about 10 ml fresh peripheral blood.

Material: blood. This sequence was found in a man aged 25-45 years with Graves' ophthalmopathy. The chain employs TRBV9 and TRBJ2-1; no reliable D call. CDR3 in DNA: TGTGCCAGCAGCGTAGCCCCCAGCAATGAGCAGTTCTTC. This sequence encodes CASSVAPSNEQFF.